This record looks at one TCR beta chain sequence and its context. Its antigen is currently unknown. This entry comes from a study of radiotherapy plus CTLA-4 blockade in lung cancer. Study-level findings and limits: With interferon-beta, early dynamics of blood T cell clones were reported to best predict response. Clones of tumor-derived TCRs expanded in blood after radiotherapy plus ipilimumab.

Method: immunoSEQ multiplex PCR; TCRdb's copy keeps in-frame clones and lacks some. Of under 90,000 clones listed, less than 80% were seen once; the top ten hold around an eighth. Ipilimumab CTLA-4 blockade and focal radiation were given to patients with chemo-refractory metastatic non-small-cell lung cancer. The specimen comprised peripheral blood, sampled from a patient treated with radiotherapy plus ipilimumab. The receptor was derived from a human donor with non-small cell lung cancer that progressed on radiotherapy plus ipilimumab.

Here the CDR3 DNA reads TGTGCCATCAGTGTATCGGGGAATGGCAATCAGCCCCAGCATTTT. Residues: CAISVSGNGNQPQHF. J is TRBJ1-5 and V is TRBV10-3; no reliable D call. The V end was cut by 4 bases, the J end by 2 bases, with 12 bases between. Germline CDR1 ENHRY, CDR2 SYGVKD. The CDR3 sequence is 15 residues long.